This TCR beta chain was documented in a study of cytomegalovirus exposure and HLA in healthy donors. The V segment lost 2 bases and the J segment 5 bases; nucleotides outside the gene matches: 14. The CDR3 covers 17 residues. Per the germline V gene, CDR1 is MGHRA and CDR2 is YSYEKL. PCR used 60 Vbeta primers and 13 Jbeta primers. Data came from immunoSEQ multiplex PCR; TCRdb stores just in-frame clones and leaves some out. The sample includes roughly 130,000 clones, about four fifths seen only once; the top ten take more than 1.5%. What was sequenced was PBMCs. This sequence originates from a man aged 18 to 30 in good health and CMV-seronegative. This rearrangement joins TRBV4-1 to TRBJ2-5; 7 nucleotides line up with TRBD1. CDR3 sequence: CASSQLFPGQESETQYF. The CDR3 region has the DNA TGCGCCAGCAGCCAATTATTCCCCGGACAGGAGAGCGAGACCCAGTACTTC.